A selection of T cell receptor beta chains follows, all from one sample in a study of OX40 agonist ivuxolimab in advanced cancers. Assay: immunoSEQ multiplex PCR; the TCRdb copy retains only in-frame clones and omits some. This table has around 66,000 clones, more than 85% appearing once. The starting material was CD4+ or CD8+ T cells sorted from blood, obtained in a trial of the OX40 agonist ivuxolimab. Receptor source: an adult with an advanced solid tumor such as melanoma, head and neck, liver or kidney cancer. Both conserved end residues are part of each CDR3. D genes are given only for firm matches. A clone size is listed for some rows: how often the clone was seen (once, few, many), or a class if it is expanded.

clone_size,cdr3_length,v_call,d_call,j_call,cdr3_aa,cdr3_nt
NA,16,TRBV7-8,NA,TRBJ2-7,CASSPRAGANSYEQYF,TGTGCCAGCAGCCCCCGGGCAGGGGCCAACTCCTACGAGCAGTACTTC
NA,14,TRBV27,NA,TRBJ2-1,CASSSSSSYNEQFF,TGTGCCAGCAGTTCCTCAAGCTCCTACAATGAGCAGTTCTTC
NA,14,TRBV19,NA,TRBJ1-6,CASSIKGPNSPLHF,TGTGCCAGTAGTATTAAGGGTCCCAATTCACCCCTCCACTTT
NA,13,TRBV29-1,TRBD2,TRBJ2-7,CSVGTSGGDEQYF,TGCAGCGTGGGGACTAGCGGGGGGGACGAGCAGTACTTC
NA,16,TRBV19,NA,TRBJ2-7,CASSSGTPDFTYEQYF,TGTGCCAGTAGTTCCGGGACACCTGACTTTACCTACGAGCAGTACTTC
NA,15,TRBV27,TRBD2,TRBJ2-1,CASSSSSGGYNEQFF,TGTGCCAGCAGTTCCTCTAGCGGGGGGTACAATGAGCAGTTCTTC
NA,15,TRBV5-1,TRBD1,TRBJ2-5,CASSRSGQGQETQYF,TGCGCCAGCAGCCGCTCAGGACAGGGACAAGAGACCCAGTACTTC
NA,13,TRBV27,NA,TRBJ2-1,CASSFSVYNEQFF,TGTGCCAGCAGTTTTTCGGTTTACAATGAGCAGTTCTTC
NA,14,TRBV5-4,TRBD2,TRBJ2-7,CASSLVGGAYEQYF,TGTGCCAGCAGCTTGGTGGGGGGGGCCTACGAGCAGTACTTC
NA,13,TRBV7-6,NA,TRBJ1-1,CASSWGENTEAFF,TGTGCCAGCAGCTGGGGCGAGAACACTGAAGCTTTCTTT
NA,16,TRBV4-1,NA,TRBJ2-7,CASSQEVYVLTDEQYF,TGCGCCAGCAGCCAAGAAGTGTACGTCTTAACCGACGAGCAGTACTTC
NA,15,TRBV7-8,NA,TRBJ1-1,CASSPHRDRNTEAFF,TGTGCCAGCAGCCCCCACCGCGACAGGAACACTGAAGCTTTCTTT
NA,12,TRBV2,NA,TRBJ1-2,CATLRVSYGYTF,TGTGCCACCCTAAGGGTGAGCTATGGCTACACCTTC
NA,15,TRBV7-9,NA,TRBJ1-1,CASSLGGGMNTEAFF,TGTGCCAGCAGCTTAGGGGGAGGGATGAACACTGAAGCTTTCTTT
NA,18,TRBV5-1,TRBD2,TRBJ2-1,CASSSGLAGLTSYNEQFF,TGCGCCAGCAGCTCGGGACTAGCGGGGCTAACTTCCTACAATGAGCAGTTCTTC
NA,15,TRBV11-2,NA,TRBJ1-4,CASSLMSETNEKLFF,TGTGCCAGCAGCTTAATGTCGGAGACTAATGAAAAACTGTTTTTT
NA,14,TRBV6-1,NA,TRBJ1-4,CASSPDSWGEKLFF,TGTGCCAGCAGCCCCGACAGTTGGGGTGAAAAACTGTTTTTT
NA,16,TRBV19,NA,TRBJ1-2,CASSTNLGTVQYDYTF,TGTGCCAGTAGTACGAACCTCGGTACCGTCCAGTATGACTACACCTTC
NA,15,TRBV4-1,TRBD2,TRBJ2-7,CASSRGGGGTYEQYF,TGCGCCAGCAGCCGCGGGGGCGGGGGGACTTACGAGCAGTACTTC
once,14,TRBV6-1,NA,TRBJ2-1,CASSGRSSYNEQFF,TGTGCCAGCAGTGGGAGGAGCTCCTACAATGAGCAGTTCTTC
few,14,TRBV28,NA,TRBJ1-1,CASQPGGYNTEAFF,TGTGCCAGCCAACCAGGAGGGTATAACACTGAAGCTTTCTTT
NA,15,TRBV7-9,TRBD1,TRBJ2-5,CASSLGGTGGETQYF,TGTGCCAGCAGCTTAGGGGGCACAGGGGGGGAGACCCAGTACTTC
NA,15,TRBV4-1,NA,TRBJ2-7,CASSQDGGYTYEQYF,TGCGCCAGCAGCCAAGACGGGGGCTATACCTACGAGCAGTACTTC
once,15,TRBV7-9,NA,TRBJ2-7,CASSLSAEPSYEQYF,TGTGCCAGCAGCTTATCGGCGGAGCCGTCCTACGAGCAGTACTTC
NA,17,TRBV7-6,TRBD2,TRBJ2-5,CASSLDLAGGPGETQYF,TGTGCCAGCAGCTTAGATTTGGCGGGGGGGCCCGGGGAGACCCAGTACTTC
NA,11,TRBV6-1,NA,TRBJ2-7,CASSYSDEQYF,TGTGCCAGCAGTTATAGTGACGAGCAGTACTTC
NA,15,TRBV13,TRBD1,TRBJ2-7,CASSLGQGAPYEQYF,TGTGCCAGCAGCTTAGGACAGGGGGCACCCTACGAGCAGTACTTC
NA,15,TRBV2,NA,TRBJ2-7,CASSEAQGWAYEQYF,TGTGCCAGCAGTGAAGCGCAGGGTTGGGCCTACGAGCAGTACTTC
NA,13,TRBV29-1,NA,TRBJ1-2,CSVHTGNYYGYTF,TGCAGCGTCCATACAGGGAACTACTATGGCTACACCTTC
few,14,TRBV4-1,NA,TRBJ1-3,CASSQDKAGNTIYF,TGCGCCAGCAGCCAAGATAAGGCTGGAAACACCATATATTTT
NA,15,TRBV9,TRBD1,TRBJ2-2,CASSINRGFAGELFF,TGTGCCAGCAGCATCAACAGGGGATTCGCCGGGGAGCTGTTTTTT
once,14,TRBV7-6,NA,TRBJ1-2,CASSPEAGVYGYTF,TGTGCCAGCAGCCCCGAAGCGGGGGTCTATGGCTACACCTTC
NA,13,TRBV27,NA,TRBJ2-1,CASSWDTYNEQFF,TGTGCCAGCAGTTGGGACACTTACAATGAGCAGTTCTTC
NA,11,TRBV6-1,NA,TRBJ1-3,CATVSGNTIYF,TGTGCCACCGTTTCTGGAAACACCATATATTTT
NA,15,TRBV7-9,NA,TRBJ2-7,CASSLVGGSSYEQYF,TGTGCCAGCAGCTTAGTGGGGGGTAGCTCCTACGAGCAGTACTTC
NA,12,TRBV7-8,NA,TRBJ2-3,CASSSRADTQYF,TGTGCCAGCAGTTCGAGGGCAGATACGCAGTATTTT
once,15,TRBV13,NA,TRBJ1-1,CASSWTQGVYTEAFF,TGTGCCAGCAGCTGGACCCAGGGTGTGTACACTGAAGCTTTCTTT
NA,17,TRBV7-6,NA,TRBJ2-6,CASSLATGLSGANVLTF,TGTGCCAGCAGCTTAGCGACAGGACTCTCTGGGGCCAACGTCCTGACTTTC
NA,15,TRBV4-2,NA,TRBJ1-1,CASSQDLGVDTEAFF,TGTGCCAGCAGCCAAGATCTAGGGGTGGACACTGAAGCTTTCTTT
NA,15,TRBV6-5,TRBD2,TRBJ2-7,CASSYGASGVYEQYF,TGTGCCAGCAGTTACGGCGCTAGCGGGGTCTACGAGCAGTACTTC
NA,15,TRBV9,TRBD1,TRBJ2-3,CASSGGTGSTDTQYF,TGTGCCAGCAGCGGAGGGACAGGGAGCACAGATACGCAGTATTTT
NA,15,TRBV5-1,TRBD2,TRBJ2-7,CASSGIAGGVHEQYF,TGCGCCAGCAGCGGGATAGCGGGGGGCGTCCACGAGCAGTACTTC
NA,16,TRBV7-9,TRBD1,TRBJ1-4,CASSLPGQGANEKLFF,TGTGCCAGCAGCTTACCGGGACAGGGGGCGAATGAAAAACTGTTTTTT
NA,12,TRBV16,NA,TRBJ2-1,CASSPLVNEQFF,TGTGCCAGCAGCCCCTTGGTCAATGAGCAGTTCTTC
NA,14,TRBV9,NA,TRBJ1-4,CASSPPRGNEKLFF,TGTGCCAGCAGCCCCCCCCGGGGAAATGAAAAACTGTTTTTT
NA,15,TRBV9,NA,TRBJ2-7,CASSPTGALTYEQYF,TGTGCCAGCAGCCCGACGGGGGCCCTAACCTACGAGCAGTACTTC
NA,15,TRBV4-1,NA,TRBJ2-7,CASSQGGGPGYEQYF,TGCGCCAGCAGCCAAGGCGGGGGCCCCGGGTACGAGCAGTACTTC
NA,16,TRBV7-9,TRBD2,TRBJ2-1,CASSQDSGGAWNEQFF,TGTGCCAGCAGCCAGGATAGCGGGGGGGCCTGGAATGAGCAGTTCTTC
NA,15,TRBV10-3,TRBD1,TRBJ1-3,CASSTPGGAGNTIYF,TGTGCCTCATCGACCCCAGGGGGCGCCGGAAACACCATATATTTT
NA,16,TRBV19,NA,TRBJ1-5,CASSLAELYSNQPQHF,TGTGCCAGTAGTCTGGCAGAACTATATAGCAATCAGCCCCAGCATTTT
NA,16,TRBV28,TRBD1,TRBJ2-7,CASSLTRETGYYEQYF,TGTGCCAGCAGTTTGACCCGAGAGACAGGGTACTACGAGCAGTACTTC
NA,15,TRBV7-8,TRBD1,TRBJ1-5,CASSPESTGWQPQHF,TGTGCCAGCAGCCCAGAGTCGACAGGGTGGCAGCCCCAGCATTTT
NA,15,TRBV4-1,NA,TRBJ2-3,CASSQVISPQGTQYF,TGCGCCAGCAGCCAAGTTATATCACCCCAGGGTACGCAGTATTTT
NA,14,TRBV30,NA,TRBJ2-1,CAWSLLGGHNEQFF,TGTGCCTGGAGTCTTCTCGGCGGACACAATGAGCAGTTCTTC
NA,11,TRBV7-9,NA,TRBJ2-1,CASSSLNEQFF,TGTGCCAGCAGCTCCCTGAATGAGCAGTTCTTC
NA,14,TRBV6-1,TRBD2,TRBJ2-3,CASAGSGGGDTQYF,TGTGCCAGCGCGGGTAGCGGGGGAGGGGATACGCAGTATTTT
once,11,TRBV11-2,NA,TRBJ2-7,CASSLAYEQYF,TGTGCCAGCAGCTTAGCCTACGAGCAGTACTTC
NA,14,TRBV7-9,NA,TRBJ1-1,CASSLSGVNTEAFF,TGTGCCAGCAGCTTATCAGGAGTGAACACTGAAGCTTTCTTT
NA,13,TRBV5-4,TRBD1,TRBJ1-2,CASSSDRAYGYTF,TGTGCCAGCAGCTCGGACAGGGCCTATGGCTACACCTTC
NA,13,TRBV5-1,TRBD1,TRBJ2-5,CASSYRTGETQYF,TGCGCCAGCAGCTACCGGACAGGGGAGACCCAGTACTTC